This TCR beta chain was obtained from a study of CD8+ T cells in alopecia areata listed by TCRdb under 2018. Looking at the study overall: Treated patients were enrolled in an open-label pilot trial of oral tofacitinib at 5 to 10 mg twice daily for moderate-to-severe alopecia areata. Patients stayed on tofacitinib for 6 to 18 months and then had 6 months of follow-up off drug so that delayed response and recurrence could be assessed. Disease severity in treated patients was measured with the SALT score, which quantifies the percentage of affected scalp surface area. In both human patients and the C3H/HeJ mouse model, the study applied high-throughput TCRbeta sequencing to look at T cell clonal expansion in alopecia areata. Human TCRbeta sequencing covered scalp tissue and sorted CD4+ and CD8+ peripheral blood T cells from patchy and totalis/universalis alopecia areata patients and healthy controls. Patients on tofacitinib were biopsied at baseline and after 4 and 24 weeks of treatment, and several of the patients also had a later scalp biopsy. Scalp clonality was compared across normal scalp (n=4), patchy alopecia areata scalp (n=8), and alopecia totalis/universalis scalp (n=8). RNA was extracted with the PAXgene miRNA kit for fixed scalp, the miRNeasy kit for PBMCs, and the RNeasy kit for mouse skin. immunoSEQ multiplex PCR using 35 Vbeta forward primers and 13 Jbeta reverse primers was used to amplify TCRbeta CDR3 regions.

A distance of 8 bases separates the germline ends of V and J, which lose 2 bases and 1 base respectively. CDR3 length: 13 amino acids, cysteine to phenylalanine. The kept DNA is CDR3 alone, 39 bases in frame from the first base. CDR1 and CDR2, looked up from the germline V gene (reference sequence), are GTSNPN and SVGIG. Of note for this clone: Its antigen is unknown. Per-base qualities were not stored, and no clone one base away is much larger.

Receptor libraries were prepared by the immunoSEQ multiplex PCR assay. For TCR sequencing, RNA was extracted from every sample and reverse transcribed into cDNA to serve as template. First-strand cDNA was synthesized with SuperScript III using a 2:1 mix of oligo-dT and random hexamers. A synthetic immune receptor repertoire was used to measure amplification bias, and any remaining bias was corrected computationally. Processing in the source paper ran as follows. Raw reads were preprocessed for error removal, and CDR3 was defined according to IMGT conventions as running from the conserved cysteine to phenylalanine. Clonality was computed by normalizing Shannon entropy by log2 of the number of productive unique TCRs and subtracting the result from 1. Whether scalp clones were CD4 or CD8 was inferred by matching scalp TCRbeta sequences against CD4 and CD8 repertoires sorted from blood. In its TCRdb copy, this immuneACCESS table keeps in-frame sequences only and misses some clones. Where compared with another copy, unresolved V genes explain less than half of these, and the others have no known cause. D and trimming were read from the DNA, whereas the V and J calls and clone size are those reported in that table. Recorded for this sample are 90,000 to 150,000 clones; more than 45% of them occurred a single time. Jointly, the top ten make up 0.45% to 0.5% of the sample.

The label giving this sample's time point can be read as: about four weeks on oral tofacitinib. The treatment or condition label, as the study defines it: oral pan-JAK inhibitor, 5-10 mg twice daily. Peripheral blood and lesional scalp punch biopsies were obtained from patients with alopecia areata. PBMCs were isolated by density centrifugation and stained for CD3, CD4 and CD8, after which CD4+ and CD8+ T cells were sorted on a FACSAria. Study-level results and caveats: Resident alphabeta T cells in normal human skin are also sequenced, complicating scalp TCR repertoire analysis, unlike mouse skin dominated by gammadelta T cells. Because the treated cohort was small and had just a single nonresponder, larger studies are needed to establish links between baseline CD8+ expansion and response. Scalp clonality and the number of expanded CD8+ clones among the top 100 scalp clones were significantly decreased by tofacitinib. Many expanded lesional clones were found to persist in scalp and blood during tofacitinib treatment, and relapse after treatment cessation may be partly explained by this persistence. TCR sequences shared between patients were less clear than in mice, possibly partly because of HLA diversity in the patient population. Lesional scalp, especially in alopecia totalis/universalis, showed higher clonality and more expanded CD8+ clones than normal scalp, suggesting antigenic drive.

The sequences come from CD4+ T cells sorted from blood, collected at week 4, from a patient treated with tofacitinib. The rearranged segments are TRBV30 and TRBJ1-1; the D region possibly corresponds to TRBD1 (5 bases align). The origin of this receptor is a human donor with alopecia areata. Here is the DNA: TGTGCCTGGAGTACCCAGGGGAACACTGAAGCTTTCTTT. It translates as CAWSTQGNTEAFF.